Listed below are T cell receptor beta chains from one sample, sequenced in a study of blood T cell repertoires in COVID-19. Assay: immunoSEQ multiplex PCR; the TCRdb copy retains only in-frame clones and omits some. The data contain roughly 250,000 clones, about four fifths of them singletons. The specimen sequenced was peripheral blood. These receptors were taken from a man aged 45-65 years with acute or convalescent COVID-19. CDR3s include the opening cysteine and the closing phenylalanine or tryptophan.

V: TRBV6-6; J: TRBJ2-7; CDR3: CASRFSLNPNEQYF
V: TRBV19; J: TRBJ1-1; CDR3: CASSTRQGNTEAFF
V: TRBV10-2; J: TRBJ1-4; CDR3: CASLEGTNEKLFF
V: TRBV30; J: TRBJ1-1; CDR3: CAWDPGMGVNTEAFF
V: TRBV7-8; J: TRBJ2-7; CDR3: CASSLRKAGYEQYF
V: TRBV28; J: TRBJ1-2; CDR3: CASSSGTVNYGYTF
V: TRBV7-9; J: TRBJ1-1; CDR3: CASSLSAGERTEAFF
V: TRBV6-5; J: TRBJ1-2; CDR3: CASGTGGRGGSGYTF
V: TRBV28; J: TRBJ2-2; CDR3: CASENRGSLTGELFF
V: TRBV12-5; J: TRBJ2-7; CDR3: CASGLVLSGTGHLGSYEQYF
V: TRBV27; J: TRBJ2-1; CDR3: CASTKGTSGRISYNEQFF
V: TRBV6-5; J: TRBJ1-3; CDR3: CASSYSSGLYGNTIYF
V: TRBV11-3; J: TRBJ2-1; CDR3: CASSQGGTYNEQFF
V: TRBV6-2/TRBV6-3; J: TRBJ1-4; CDR3: CASSSTGTGREKLFF
V: TRBV19; J: TRBJ1-5; CDR3: CASSIAVQGNQPQHF
V: TRBV6-5; J: TRBJ2-7; CDR3: CASSFSRDRPYEQYF
V: TRBV5-6; J: TRBJ1-1; CDR3: CASSLITMYRVGTEAFF
V: TRBV25-1; J: TRBJ1-6; CDR3: CASSESERQAYNSPLHF
V: TRBV11-2; J: TRBJ1-6; CDR3: CASSLDGRGNSPLHF
V: TRBV4-1; J: TRBJ2-1; CDR3: CASSLRNGVYYNEQFF
V: TRBV10-3; J: TRBJ1-1; CDR3: CAISRTGGAGTEAFF
V: TRBV7-9; J: TRBJ1-4; CDR3: CASSSGTGYEKLFF
V: TRBV2; J: TRBJ1-3; CDR3: CASSGQTGNTIYF
V: TRBV14; J: TRBJ2-7; CDR3: CASSPGQGLLSYEQYF
V: TRBV9; J: TRBJ2-3; CDR3: CASSDRDRDSTDTQYF
V: TRBV24-1; J: TRBJ1-3; CDR3: CATSGGQGVDTIYF
V: TRBV14; J: TRBJ2-5; CDR3: CASSSSPSAQYF